This is a list of T cell receptor beta chains from one sample in a study of blood T cells in healthy people across ages. TCRdb used MiXCR to reprocess the 5' RACE reads, holding one entry per CDR3 protein. The sample has almost 1 million distinct CDR3 sequences, roughly 47% seen once. Sequenced sample: blood. These receptors originate from a woman aged 60-70 years in good health. Both conserved end residues are part of each CDR3. The D gene is left open where the match is weak. Size values are once, few and many counts, or a class for expanded clones, and some rows have none.

d_call	cdr3_length	v_call	j_call	clone_size	cdr3_aa	cdr3_nt
-	14	TRBV20-1	TRBJ2-5	few	CSARSALGQETQYF	TGCAGTGCTAGATCCGCTTTAGGTCAAGAGACCCAGTACTTC
-	12	TRBV30	TRBJ1-2	-	CAWSVGGQGYTF	TGTGCCTGGAGTGTAGGAGGTCAAGGCTACACCTTC
-	16	TRBV29-1	TRBJ2-7	few	CSADPRDTSNIYEQYF	TGCAGCGCGGATCCCCGGGACACATCCAATATTTACGAGCAGTACTTC
-	15	TRBV7-9	TRBJ2-1	few	CASLLLGGSYNEQFF	TGTGCCAGTCTCCTATTAGGAGGGTCCTACAATGAGCAGTTCTTC
-	15	TRBV11-2	TRBJ2-5	-	CASSLAGGSSETQYF	TGTGCCAGCAGCTTAGCTGGGGGATCGTCGGAGACCCAGTACTTC
TRBD2	15	TRBV9	TRBJ2-7	few	CASSGEGEGSYEQYF	TGTGCCAGCAGCGGGGAGGGAGAGGGGTCCTACGAGCAGTACTTC
TRBD1	14	TRBV12-3/TRBV12-4	TRBJ1-5	-	CASSRAGGGQPQHF	TGTGCCAGCAGTCGAGCAGGGGGCGGGCAGCCCCAGCATTTT
TRBD2	17	TRBV27	TRBJ2-3	-	CASSSRPGLAASDTQYF	TGTGCCAGCAGTTCCCGACCGGGACTAGCGGCCTCAGATACGCAGTATTTT
-	14	TRBV6-1	TRBJ2-5	few	CASTLGVVQETQYF	TGTGCCAGCACCCTAGGGGTTGTCCAAGAGACCCAGTACTTC
-	18	TRBV28	TRBJ2-6	few	CASSPLVGSYSGANVLTF	TGTGCCAGCAGTCCCCTGGTGGGGAGTTACTCTGGGGCCAACGTCCTGACTTTC
-	14	TRBV29-1	TRBJ1-2	-	CSAERDTSNDGYTF	TGCAGCGCCGAGAGGGACACCTCAAACGATGGCTACACCTTC
TRBD2	13	TRBV7-9	TRBJ2-7	few	CASSFTTSHEQYF	TGTGCCAGCAGCTTTACGACTAGCCACGAGCAGTACTTC
-	14	TRBV11-3	TRBJ1-5	-	CASTTWGVGQPQHF	TGTGCCAGCACCACGTGGGGAGTCGGTCAGCCCCAGCATTTT
-	15	TRBV12-3/TRBV12-4	TRBJ2-3	-	CASSAYTGPADTQYF	TGTGCCAGCAGTGCCTACACAGGGCCCGCAGATACGCAGTATTTT
TRBD1	15	TRBV20-1	TRBJ1-4	-	CSAAPGQSTNEKLFF	TGCAGTGCTGCGCCGGGACAGTCAACTAATGAAAAACTGTTTTTT
TRBD2	19	TRBV4-2	TRBJ2-1	few	CASSQERLAGGPLRNEQFF	TGTGCCAGCAGCCAAGAGCGGCTAGCGGGAGGGCCTTTAAGGAATGAGCAGTTCTTC
TRBD2	13	TRBV6-1	TRBJ2-1	-	CASRTSLSYWEFF	TGTGCCAGCAGGACTAGCTTGTCTTATTGGGAGTTCTTC
TRBD1	13	TRBV28	TRBJ2-4	-	CASSLKGANIQYF	TGTGCCAGCAGTTTAAAGGGGGCTAACATTCAGTACTTC
-	15	TRBV27	TRBJ1-5	few	CASSLGTRSNQPQHF	TGTGCCAGCAGTCTAGGGACAAGAAGCAATCAGCCCCAGCATTTT
-	13	TRBV3-1	TRBJ2-5	few	CASSHEGRGTQYF	TGTGCCAGCAGCCACGAGGGGCGTGGAACCCAGTACTTC
-	12	TRBV11-2	TRBJ2-7	few	CASSQHRTEQYF	TGTGCCAGCAGCCAACACCGGACGGAGCAGTACTTC
TRBD1	15	TRBV3-1	TRBJ2-7	-	CASSQAQGVSYEQYF	TGTGCCAGCAGCCAAGCCCAGGGGGTCTCCTACGAGCAGTACTTC
-	14	TRBV20-1	TRBJ1-6	-	CSAREGSLSSPLHF	TGCAGTGCTAGAGAGGGGTCATTGAGTTCACCCCTCCACTTT
TRBD1	15	TRBV18	TRBJ2-3	once	CASSRGQGVTDTQYF	TGTGCCAGCTCACGAGGACAGGGCGTCACAGATACGCAGTATTTT
-	14	TRBV7-2	TRBJ2-1	-	CASIIVGSYNEQFF	TGTGCCAGCATCATTGTGGGCTCCTACAATGAGCAGTTCTTC
-	13	TRBV29-1	TRBJ2-7	-	CSVPRLDLYEQYF	TGCAGCGTGCCGAGACTAGACCTTTACGAGCAGTACTTC
TRBD1	15	TRBV7-2	TRBJ2-3	few	CASSTGTGIVDTQYF	TGTGCCAGCAGCACCGGGACAGGGATAGTAGATACGCAGTATTTT
-	14	TRBV7-2	TRBJ1-2	few	CASSLGGLGYGYTF	TGTGCCAGCAGCTTGGGGGGGCTGGGATATGGCTACACCTTC
TRBD2	16	TRBV20-1	TRBJ2-1	-	CSASQPGTTFRNEQFF	TGCAGTGCTAGCCAGCCGGGGACTACTTTTAGGAATGAGCAGTTCTTC
-	11	TRBV20-1	TRBJ2-7	-	CWGLKSGEQYF	TGCTGGGGCCTGAAAAGCGGCGAGCAGTACTTC
-	15	TRBV20-1	TRBJ2-3	-	CSARLRGVRTDTQYF	TGCAGTGCTAGATTGCGCGGGGTCAGGACAGATACGCAGTATTTT
TRBD2	16	TRBV5-4	TRBJ2-1	-	CASSLGSSGEYNEQFF	TGTGCCAGCAGCTTGGGGTCTAGCGGGGAGTACAATGAGCAGTTCTTC
TRBD1	17	TRBV12-3/TRBV12-4	TRBJ2-6	few	CASSLTGGRSGANVLTF	TGTGCCAGCAGTTTGACAGGGGGGCGGTCTGGGGCCAACGTCCTGACTTTC
TRBD1	14	TRBV12-3/TRBV12-4	TRBJ1-2	-	CASSNAGTGSGYTF	TGTGCCAGCAGTAATGCCGGGACAGGGAGTGGCTACACCTTC
-	14	TRBV20-1	TRBJ2-4	-	CSARDSVTKNIQYF	TGCAGTGCTAGAGACTCCGTTACCAAAAACATTCAGTACTTC
-	14	TRBV24-1	TRBJ2-7	-	CATSDPERSYEQYF	TGTGCCACCAGTGACCCGGAAAGGTCCTACGAGCAGTACTTC
-	12	TRBV5-6	TRBJ2-7	few	CASALRGYEQYF	TGTGCCAGCGCGCTTCGGGGTTACGAGCAGTACTTC
TRBD1	14	TRBV29-1	TRBJ2-3	-	CSATGVSSTDTQYF	TGCAGCGCCACAGGGGTTTCTAGCACAGATACGCAGTATTTT
-	14	TRBV4-1	TRBJ2-7	-	CASSQPGRLQGEFF	TGCGCCAGCAGCCAACCGGGCAGGCTTCAAGGGGAGTTCTTC
TRBD2	14	TRBV20-1	TRBJ2-7	-	CSASLAGVPYEQYF	TGCAGTGCTAGCTTAGCGGGAGTGCCCTACGAGCAGTACTTC
TRBD1	15	TRBV12-3/TRBV12-4	TRBJ1-1	many	CASSIRTGVNTEAFF	TGTGCCAGCAGCATCAGGACAGGGGTCAACACTGAAGCTTTCTTT
-	11	TRBV27	TRBJ2-5	-	CASRKGETQYF	TGTGCCAGCAGGAAGGGAGAGACCCAGTACTTC
-	17	TRBV3-1	TRBJ1-5	-	CASSQSQGILGDQPQHF	TGTGCTAGCAGCCAGAGTCAGGGCATTTTGGGGGATCAGCCCCAGCATTTT
TRBD1	14	TRBV7-2	TRBJ2-5	-	CAGSNRQGQETQYF	TGTGCCGGCAGCAATCGACAGGGACAAGAGACCCAGTACTTC
TRBD2	14	TRBV27	TRBJ2-4	-	CASSMTSGIHVQYF	TGTGCCAGCAGTATGACTAGCGGGATCCATGTGCAGTACTTC
TRBD2	15	TRBV12-3/TRBV12-4	TRBJ2-1	-	CASSQDRDYNNEQFF	TGTGCCAGCAGCCAGGACCGGGACTATAACAATGAGCAGTTCTTC
-	14	TRBV9	TRBJ1-2	few	CASSEIWGNYGYTF	TGTGCCAGCAGTGAAATCTGGGGTAACTATGGCTACACCTTC
-	15	TRBV27	TRBJ2-7	-	CASKYRAESSYEQYF	TGTGCCAGCAAATATCGAGCGGAGAGCTCCTACGAGCAGTACTTC
-	14	TRBV7-2	TRBJ1-1	few	CASSLAVRNTEAFF	TGTGCCAGCAGCTTAGCGGTGCGGAACACTGAAGCTTTCTTT
-	17	TRBV6-5	TRBJ1-6	-	CASSNLRRTELNSPLHF	TGTGCCAGCAGTAACCTTCGACGGACTGAACTTAATTCACCCCTCCACTTT
TRBD1	15	TRBV10-3	TRBJ1-2	-	CAISEASTGTAGYTF	TGTGCCATCAGTGAGGCTAGCACAGGGACAGCTGGCTACACCTTC
TRBD2	16	TRBV12-3/TRBV12-4	TRBJ2-3	-	CASSSTSGRKFNTQYF	TGTGCCAGCAGCTCGACTAGCGGGAGGAAGTTTAATACGCAGTATTTT